The 10 T cell receptor beta chains listed next were all sequenced from one sample in a study of T cell responses to AZD1222 COVID-19 vaccine. Repertoires were generated with immunoSEQ multiplex PCR, while TCRdb's copy carries only in-frame clones and drops some. Of about 140,000 clones in the sample, just over 90% were seen once. The sample here was peripheral blood, taken 28 days after the second AZD1222 dose. The receptors shown here come from an adult who received the AZD1222 COVID-19 vaccine.

This rearrangement joins TRBV5-4 to TRBJ2-7; D is unresolved. The ends were cut back, 1 base at V and 6 bases at J, with 11 bases in the middle. The CDR3 consists of 13 residues. The germline gives CDR1 SGHNT, CDR2 YYREEE (reference sequence). Written as DNA, the CDR3 is TGTGCCAGCAGCTTGTCTACTACTCTCGAGCAGTACTTC. This codes for CASSLSTTLEQYF.

V is TRBV25-1 and J is TRBJ2-2, with no clear D. The germline CDR1 and CDR2 sequences are MGHDK and SYGVNS. V lost 8 bases and J 8 bases, leaving 18 bases between the germline ends. The CDR3 runs to 14 residues. CDR3 loop: CASDNHEQRGELFF. For the CDR3, the DNA is TGTGCCAGCGACAACCATGAACAGAGAGGGGAGCTGTTTTTT.

The chain links TRBV10-2 to TRBJ2-1; no definite D call. Germline CDR1 reads WSHSY; CDR2 reads SAAADI. The CDR3 consists of 13 residues. Between the trimmed V and J ends, which lost 8 bases and 0 bases, there was a span of 8 bases. CDR3 bases: TGCGCCAGCGTAAATACCTCCTACAATGAGCAGTTCTTC. Translated, it gives CASVNTSYNEQFF.

The gene calls are TRBV4-1 and TRBJ2-1; D call uncertain. This CDR3 contains 15 residues. Trimming removed 1 base from V and 0 bases from J, with 7 bases in between. Germline V lookup: CDR1 MGHRA, CDR2 YSYEKL. CDR3 nucleotide sequence: TGCGCCAGCAGCCAAGGGGCCATCTCCTACAATGAGCAGTTCTTC. Translation: CASSQGAISYNEQFF.

The chain has TRBV7-9 and TRBJ2-7; TRBD1 might be the D (5 bases). The CDR3 has 14 amino acids. V lost 2 bases to trimming and J lost 4 bases, with 12 bases between them. Germline V gene lookup returns CDR1 SEHNR and CDR2 FQNEAQ (reference sequence). Here the CDR3 reads CASSLIQGEYEQYF. The CDR3, as DNA: TGTGCCAGCAGCTTAATTCAGGGCGAGTACGAGCAGTACTTC.

This chain joins TRBV7-3 and TRBJ1-1, with D perhaps matching TRBD1 (6 bases). This CDR3 region has 13 residues. The germline CDR1 and CDR2 sequences are SGHTA and FQGTGA. The ends were cut back, 4 bases at V and 2 bases at J, with 8 bases in the middle. The CDR3 loop reads CASSSGVNTEAFF. DNA for the CDR3: TGTGCCAGCAGCTCAGGGGTTAACACTGAAGCTTTCTTT. Supplemented by reference TRBV7-3 and TRBJ1-1, the full variable domain reads GAGVSQTPSNKVTEKGKYVELRCDPISGHTALYWYRQSLGQGPEFLIYFQGTGAADDSGLPNDRFFAVRPEGSVSTLKIQRTERGDSAVYLCASSSGVNTEAFFGQGTRLTVV.

This CDR3 is CASSLLKGTGFGNQPQHF. In DNA form, the CDR3 reads TGTGCCAGCAGCTTACTAAAAGGGACAGGGTTTGGCAATCAGCCCCAGCATTTT. This sequence joins TRBV5-8 and TRBJ1-5; TRBD1 agrees at 9 bases. In germline, CDR1 is SGHTS, CDR2 YDEGEE. After removal of 2 bases from V and 2 bases from J, the junction contained 11 bases not matched to a gene. This CDR3 contains 18 residues.

This chain uses TRBV7-9 with TRBJ1-2; no firm D call. CDR1 is SEHNR, CDR2 FQNEAQ, per germline (reference sequence). The CDR3 has 13 residues. V dropped 5 bases and J dropped 4 bases, with 11 bases sitting between them. The chain's CDR3 is CASSPIRTYGYTF. DNA of the CDR3: TGTGCCAGCAGCCCCATAAGGACCTATGGCTACACCTTC.

The genes are TRBV4-3 and TRBJ2-1; unclear D gene. Looked up from germline, CDR1 is LGHNA and CDR2 is YSLEER. The V end lost 0 bases, the J end lost 8 bases, and 5 bases lay between the germline ends. The CDR3 runs 12 residues. This CDR3 is CASSQDFDEQFF. In nucleotides, the CDR3 is TGCGCCAGCAGCCAAGATTTTGATGAGCAGTTCTTC.

The J gene is TRBJ2-3, the V gene TRBV27; D gene unclear. Germline values: CDR1 MNHEY, CDR2 SMNVEV (reference sequence). The CDR3 covers 15 residues. V lost 2 bases and J 0 bases, leaving 9 bases between the germline ends. CDR3 sequence: CASSLLGASTDTQYF. The CDR3 DNA is TGTGCCAGCAGTTTACTTGGCGCTAGCACAGATACGCAGTATTTT.